These 2 T cell receptor beta chains share one sample of origin, sequenced in a study of blood T cell repertoires in COVID-19. Sequencing used immunoSEQ multiplex PCR; TCRdb keeps in-frame clones, though not all of them. The data show some 240,000 clones, with 70% to 90% seen just once and less than 8.5% held by the top ten. Material for sequencing was PBMCs or T cells enriched from blood (not recorded which). The receptors were gathered from a woman aged 45-60 years who had been exposed to COVID-19.

This clone was detected only once. This chain joins TRBV5-1 and TRBJ2-6; maybe TRBD1 (5 bases). Trimming cost V 1 base and J 4 bases, with 12 bases left between them. CDR3 length: 16 residues. Germline CDR1 SGHRS, CDR2 YFSETQ. CDR3 in DNA: TGCGCCAGCAGCTTGAGGGGCCCTCTCGGGGCCAACGTCCTGACTTTC. It translates to CASSLRGPLGANVLTF.

As regards this clone: This sample also contains other DNA sequences that code for the same CDR3. V usage is TRBV5-1 and J usage is TRBJ2-7; 11 bases match TRBD2. The germline CDR1 and CDR2 sequences are SGHRS and YFSETQ. The CDR3 contains 14 residues. Trimming at V came to 2 bases and at J to 2 bases, leaving 0 bases not matched to a gene. CDR3 nucleotide sequence: TGCGCCAGCAGCTTTAGCGGGGGGGCCTACGAGCAGTACTTC. Residues: CASSFSGGAYEQYF.